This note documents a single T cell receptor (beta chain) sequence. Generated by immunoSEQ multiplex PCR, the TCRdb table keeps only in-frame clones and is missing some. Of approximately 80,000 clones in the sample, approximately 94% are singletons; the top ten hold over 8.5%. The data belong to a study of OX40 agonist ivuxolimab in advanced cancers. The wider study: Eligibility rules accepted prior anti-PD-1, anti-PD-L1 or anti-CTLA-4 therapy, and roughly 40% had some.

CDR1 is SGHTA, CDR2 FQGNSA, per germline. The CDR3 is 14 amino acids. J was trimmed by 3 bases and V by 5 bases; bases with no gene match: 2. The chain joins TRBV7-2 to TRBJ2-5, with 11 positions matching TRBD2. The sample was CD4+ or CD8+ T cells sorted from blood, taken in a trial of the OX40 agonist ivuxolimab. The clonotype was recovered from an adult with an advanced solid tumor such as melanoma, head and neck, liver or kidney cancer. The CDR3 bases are TGTGCCAGCAGCCCGGGACTAGCGGAAGAGACCCAGTACTTC. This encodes CASSPGLAEETQYF. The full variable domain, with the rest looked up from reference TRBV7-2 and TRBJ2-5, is GAGVSQSPSNKVTEKGKDVELRCDPISGHTALYWYRQSLGQGLEFLIYFQGNSAPDKSGLPSDRFSAERTGGSVSTLTIQRTQQEDSAVYLCASSPGLAEETQYFGPGTRLLVL.